This is a list of T cell receptor beta chains from one sample in a study of cytomegalovirus exposure and HLA in healthy donors. Only in-frame clones appear in the TCRdb table, and some are missing; sequencing was by immunoSEQ multiplex PCR. This sample has approximately 130,000 clones; 81% occur once, and the top ten carry 1.5% to 2%. The sequenced material came from PBMCs. Source of these receptors: a man in his forties or fifties in good health and CMV-seronegative. The CDR3 runs from the conserved cysteine through the conserved F or W. Each record gives: clone size, J gene, V gene, D gene, CDR3 protein, CDR3 DNA. D genes are given only for firm matches. Clone size is shown for a subset of rows, as once, few, many or a class of expanded clone.

>-|TRBJ2-2|TRBV7-3|TRBD2
CASRSAGDTGELFF
TGTGCCAGCAGGTCAGCGGGGGACACCGGGGAGCTGTTTTTT
>-|TRBJ1-1|TRBV5-1|TRBD1
CASSTRTGEPRMNTEAFF
TGCGCCAGCAGCACCCGGACAGGGGAGCCCCGAATGAACACTGAAGCTTTCTTT
>-|TRBJ2-2|TRBV5-8|-
CASTLWATNTGELFF
TGTGCCAGCACTTTGTGGGCCACGAACACCGGGGAGCTGTTTTTT
>-|TRBJ2-4|TRBV19|-
CASSIRTVGPLAKNIQYF
TGTGCCAGTAGTATAAGGACAGTGGGACCTTTAGCCAAAAACATTCAGTACTTC
>-|TRBJ2-1|TRBV5-1|TRBD1
CASSGGTGYSEQFF
TGCGCCAGCAGCGGGGGGACAGGGTATTCTGAGCAGTTCTTC
>once|TRBJ2-1|TRBV27|TRBD2
CASSLLKLAGFSNEQFF
TGTGCCAGCAGTTTATTAAAACTAGCGGGATTCAGCAATGAGCAGTTCTTC
>few|TRBJ2-3|TRBV11-1|-
CASSLFGDTQYF
TGTGCCAGCAGCTTATTCGGAGATACGCAGTATTTT
>-|TRBJ1-2|TRBV7-2|TRBD1
CASSSGQGGGYTF
TGTGCCAGCAGCTCGGGACAGGGTGGTGGCTACACCTTC
>-|TRBJ2-5|TRBV2|TRBD2
CASGTAARTSGTQETQYF
TGTGCCAGCGGTACAGCCGCCCGGACTAGCGGAACCCAAGAGACCCAGTACTTC
>-|TRBJ2-5|TRBV13|TRBD2
CASSTSGGAQETQYF
TGTGCCAGCAGCACCTCGGGGGGAGCCCAAGAGACCCAGTACTTC
>-|TRBJ2-3|TRBV4-3|TRBD1
CASSERTGLADTQYF
TGCGCCAGCAGCGAGCGGACAGGGCTGGCAGATACGCAGTATTTT
>-|TRBJ1-4|TRBV19|-
CASSRSGIATNEKLFF
TGTGCCAGTAGTAGGTCGGGGATTGCAACTAATGAAAAACTGTTTTTT
>-|TRBJ1-2|TRBV6-1|-
CASSEVGRGSYTF
TGTGCCAGCAGTGAAGTGGGGCGGGGGAGCTACACCTTC
>-|TRBJ2-3|TRBV6-6|TRBD2
CASSRTSPSDTQYF
TGTGCCAGCAGTAGGACTAGCCCCTCAGATACGCAGTATTTT
>-|TRBJ2-6|TRBV7-9|TRBD2
CASTQWRGDSGANVLTF
TGTGCCAGCACGCAGTGGCGGGGGGACTCTGGGGCCAACGTCCTGACTTTC
>-|TRBJ1-3|TRBV9|-
CASSATGKGNTIYF
TGTGCCAGCAGCGCAACAGGGAAAGGAAACACCATATATTTT
>-|TRBJ1-6|TRBV5-1|TRBD1
CASSEGQGESPLHF
TGCGCCAGCAGCGAGGGACAGGGGGAATCACCCCTCCACTTT
>once|TRBJ1-5|TRBV7-2|-
CASSPLQVNQPQHF
TGTGCCAGCAGCCCGCTACAGGTAAATCAGCCCCAGCATTTT
>-|TRBJ2-7|TRBV4-3|-
CASSQDPGTSPHEQYF
TGCGCCAGCAGCCAAGATCCTGGGACAAGTCCGCACGAGCAGTACTTC
>few|TRBJ2-2|TRBV19|TRBD1
CASSRQGWPGELFF
TGTGCCAGTAGTAGACAGGGCTGGCCCGGGGAGCTGTTTTTT
>-|TRBJ1-5|TRBV9|TRBD1
CASSATGGSNQPQHF
TGTGCCAGCAGCGCGACAGGGGGTAGTAATCAGCCCCAGCATTTT
>-|TRBJ1-2|TRBV7-2|-
CASSSYPTSYGYTF
TGTGCCAGCAGCTCCTATCCGACTTCTTATGGCTACACCTTC
>-|TRBJ1-2|TRBV27|-
CASMGGTTNGYTF
TGTGCCAGCATGGGCGGGACGACCAATGGCTACACCTTC
>once|TRBJ1-5|TRBV7-6|-
CASSRLTYPPRYSNQPQHF
TGTGCCAGCAGCCGACTAACCTACCCCCCTCGGTATAGCAATCAGCCCCAGCATTTT
>once|TRBJ2-7|TRBV6-5|TRBD2
CASTLAGPYEQYF
TGTGCCAGCACCTTAGCGGGACCCTACGAGCAGTACTTC
>-|TRBJ2-2|TRBV7-2|TRBD2
CASSPGTSGRHGELFF
TGTGCCAGCAGCCCTGGGACTAGCGGGAGGCACGGGGAGCTGTTTTTT
>-|TRBJ1-5|TRBV27|-
CASSLLGGNQPQHF
TGTGCCAGCAGTTTATTAGGGGGCAATCAGCCCCAGCATTTT
>-|TRBJ2-1|TRBV6-5|TRBD2
CATEGLAGSGQFF
TGTGCCACTGAAGGACTAGCGGGAAGCGGGCAGTTCTTC
>once|TRBJ2-7|TRBV5-1|TRBD1
CASSSGQGTYEQYF
TGCGCCAGCAGCTCAGGACAGGGCACCTACGAGCAGTACTTC
>-|TRBJ2-2|TRBV2|-
CASFGTGPVLFF
TGTGCCAGCTTTGGCACAGGTCCAGTCCTGTTTTTT
>-|TRBJ1-4|TRBV5-1|TRBD1
CASSSRDRDEKLFF
TGCGCCAGCAGCTCCCGGGACAGGGATGAAAAACTGTTTTTT
>-|TRBJ2-7|TRBV29-1|TRBD2
CSVEYISGSYEQYF
TGCAGCGTTGAGTATATAAGCGGGAGCTACGAGCAGTACTTC
>-|TRBJ1-1|TRBV5-6|TRBD1
CASSLGQGAEAFF
TGTGCCAGCAGCTTGGGACAGGGGGCTGAAGCTTTCTTT
>-|TRBJ2-1|TRBV18|TRBD2
CASSPLRGADNEQFF
TGTGCCAGCTCACCACTGCGGGGGGCCGACAATGAGCAGTTCTTC
>-|TRBJ2-7|TRBV27|TRBD2
CASRPGLPVLYEQYF
TGTGCCAGCAGACCGGGACTACCCGTACTCTACGAGCAGTACTTC
>few|TRBJ2-7|TRBV11-3|-
CASSQGSYYEQYF
TGTGCCAGCAGCCAGGGGTCCTACTACGAGCAGTACTTC
>-|TRBJ2-3|TRBV6-5|-
CASSYSAAGGYTQYF
TGTGCCAGCAGTTACTCGGCCGCTGGAGGATATACGCAGTATTTT
>-|TRBJ1-6|TRBV27|TRBD1
CASSLSGTGASPLHF
TGTGCCAGCAGTTTGTCCGGGACAGGGGCTTCACCCCTCCACTTT
>-|TRBJ2-7|TRBV19|TRBD2
CASRSGLAGGPYEQYF
TGTGCCAGTAGATCCGGACTAGCGGGAGGGCCTTACGAGCAGTACTTC
>-|TRBJ2-3|TRBV19|TRBD1
CASSILSGTGSDTQYF
TGTGCCAGTAGTATACTCTCCGGGACAGGGTCAGATACGCAGTATTTT
>-|TRBJ2-7|TRBV27|TRBD1
CASSPPPGQGDYEQYF
TGTGCCAGCAGTCCCCCACCGGGACAGGGAGATTACGAGCAGTACTTC
>-|TRBJ2-5|TRBV28|TRBD2
CASSLFTSHSGETQYF
TGTGCCAGCAGTTTATTTACTAGCCATAGCGGGGAGACCCAGTACTTC
>-|TRBJ1-1|TRBV5-4|TRBD1
CASSPRTGVGTEAFF
TGTGCCAGCAGCCCGCGGACAGGTGTTGGCACTGAAGCTTTCTTT
>once|TRBJ1-1|TRBV18|TRBD1
CASSPEGTGGPWTEAFF
TGTGCCAGCTCACCCGAGGGGACAGGGGGCCCGTGGACTGAAGCTTTCTTT
>-|TRBJ1-2|TRBV29-1|TRBD1
CSVDTTTGFGYTF
TGCAGCGTTGATACGACGACAGGGTTTGGCTACACCTTC
>-|TRBJ1-5|TRBV4-1|TRBD1
CASSQPGQGGSNQPQHF
TGCGCCAGCAGCCAACCCGGACAGGGAGGTAGCAATCAGCCCCAGCATTTT
>few|TRBJ1-2|TRBV11-2|-
CASSLNRRYGYTF
TGTGCCAGCAGCTTAAACAGACGCTATGGCTACACCTTC
>-|TRBJ2-5|TRBV7-2|-
CASSPHIQETQYF
TGTGCCAGCAGCCCCCACATACAAGAGACCCAGTACTTC
>-|TRBJ2-7|TRBV30|-
CAWSVPQRGHSYEQYF
TGTGCCTGGAGTGTACCCCAAAGGGGCCACTCCTACGAGCAGTACTTC
>once|TRBJ2-5|TRBV6-5|-
CASTSGPGGTQYF
TGTGCCAGCACCTCGGGTCCTGGAGGGACCCAGTACTTC
>-|TRBJ1-5|TRBV10-2|-
CASSEYLREFGQPQHF
TGCGCCAGCAGTGAGTATTTACGGGAATTCGGTCAGCCCCAGCATTTT
>-|TRBJ2-7|TRBV19|TRBD1
CASRGDRGTYEQYF
TGTGCCAGTAGGGGGGACAGGGGGACCTACGAGCAGTACTTC
>once|TRBJ2-2|TRBV15|TRBD1
CATSREMTGGNTGELFF
TGTGCCACCAGCAGAGAAATGACAGGGGGTAACACCGGGGAGCTGTTTTTT
>-|TRBJ2-1|TRBV15|TRBD2
CATRGLAGIPAYNEQFF
TGTGCCACCAGGGGACTAGCGGGAATACCAGCCTACAATGAGCAGTTCTTC